These T cell receptor beta chains were read from a single sample in a study of shared clonotypes between healthy human individuals. Generated by immunoSEQ multiplex PCR, the TCRdb table keeps only in-frame clones and is missing some. Of roughly 2 million clones in the sample, 90% to 97% were seen once. Sequenced: naive CD4+ T cells sorted from blood. The receptors were gathered from a man younger than 30 in good health. CDR3s include the opening cysteine and the closing phenylalanine or tryptophan. The D gene is left open where the match is weak. The size field is filled for only some rows; it gives once, few, many or a size class.

cdr3_nt	cdr3_aa	v_call	d_call	clone_size	j_call
TGTGCCAGCAGCCCGTACCAAGAGACCCAGTACTTC	CASSPYQETQYF	TRBV5-4	.	.	TRBJ2-5
TGTGCCATCAGTGAGTCGGGGACGGGCTACGAGCAGTACTTC	CAISESGTGYEQYF	TRBV10-3	.	once	TRBJ2-7
TGTGCCAGCAGCGATTCTGCGGGACTATACTATGGCTACACCTTC	CASSDSAGLYYGYTF	TRBV5-4	.	.	TRBJ1-2
TGTGCCAGTAGCCTCAAGATCCGGGAGGACTCTGGAAACACCATATATTTT	CASSLKIREDSGNTIYF	TRBV19	.	.	TRBJ1-3
TGCGCCAGCATCACTTGGGGGTCCGGGAGCCCAGATACGCAGTATTTT	CASITWGSGSPDTQYF	TRBV5-1	.	.	TRBJ2-3
TGTGCCAGTAGAGCCCTACCCCCGGCGGGAAACATTCAGTACTTC	CASRALPPAGNIQYF	TRBV19	.	.	TRBJ2-4
TGTGCCTGGAGTAAGGGGCATGGGGAGACCCAGTACTTC	CAWSKGHGETQYF	TRBV30	.	.	TRBJ2-5
TGCGCCAGCAGCCCGGTGACAGGGGCTATCCAAGAGACCCAGTACTTC	CASSPVTGAIQETQYF	TRBV5-1	TRBD1	once	TRBJ2-5
TGTGCTAGCAGCCCAGACGCTACGGGGCAGGAGCAGTACTTC	CASSPDATGQEQYF	TRBV7-7	.	.	TRBJ2-7
TGTGCCAGCAGTTCCCTGGGGGATTATAGCAATCAGCCCCAGCATTTT	CASSSLGDYSNQPQHF	TRBV27	.	.	TRBJ1-5
TGTGCCATCAGTGAGATTAGCGGGGGGGAGCAGTTCTTC	CAISEISGGEQFF	TRBV10-3	TRBD2	.	TRBJ2-1
TGTGCCACCAGCAGAGATCTTGGGGATGGTTCACCCCTCCACTTT	CATSRDLGDGSPLHF	TRBV15	.	.	TRBJ1-6
TGTGCCAGCAGCGCCACAGGGGTCTCTGGAAACACCATATATTTT	CASSATGVSGNTIYF	TRBV5-4	TRBD1	.	TRBJ1-3
TGCGCCAGCAGCCAAGCAGGGGGACTAGCGGGGGCTGGAGGCACCGGGGAGCTGTTTTTT	CASSQAGGLAGAGGTGELFF	TRBV4-1	TRBD2	.	TRBJ2-2
TGTGCCAGCGGACCTGGGGCCAAAAACATTCAGTACTTC	CASGPGAKNIQYF	TRBV7-2	.	.	TRBJ2-4
TGTGCCTGGAGTTTGGGACAGGGCTACGAGCAGTACTTC	CAWSLGQGYEQYF	TRBV30	TRBD1	.	TRBJ2-7
TGTGCCAGCAGAACCGGGACAGGGCATCATTCACCCCTCCACTTT	CASRTGTGHHSPLHF	TRBV28	TRBD1	.	TRBJ1-6
TGTGCCATCAGTGAGCGATGGGAGCAGTTCTTC	CAISERWEQFF	TRBV10-3	.	.	TRBJ2-1
TGTGCCAGCAAGAGCAGGGACGGAAATTCACCCCTCCACTTT	CASKSRDGNSPLHF	TRBV2	.	few	TRBJ1-6
TGTGCCAGCAGCTTAGGGGTGGACACTGAAGCTTTCTTT	CASSLGVDTEAFF	TRBV11-3	.	.	TRBJ1-1
TGTGCCAGCAGAGGACAGGGGGCGGGGGAGACCCAGTACTTC	CASRGQGAGETQYF	TRBV2	TRBD1	.	TRBJ2-5
TGTGCCAGCAGCTCTGGACAGGGTGACAATTCACCCCTCCACTTT	CASSSGQGDNSPLHF	TRBV7-3	TRBD1	.	TRBJ1-6
TGTGCCTGGAGTCTGAGACTAGCGTTTTCCGAGCAGTACTTC	CAWSLRLAFSEQYF	TRBV30	TRBD2	.	TRBJ2-7
TGTGCCAGCTCACCCGATGGACGGAGCTACGAGCAGTACTTC	CASSPDGRSYEQYF	TRBV18	.	.	TRBJ2-7
TGTGCCAGCAGCTTGGACGTTCTCAAGACAAACTATGGCTACACCTTC	CASSLDVLKTNYGYTF	TRBV5-5	.	.	TRBJ1-2
TGTGCCAGCAACACAGGGAGGTACGAGCAGTACTTC	CASNTGRYEQYF	TRBV28	.	.	TRBJ2-7
TGTGCCAGCAGTTACTCGATCGCTTCGGCCTACGAGCAGTACTTC	CASSYSIASAYEQYF	TRBV6-5	.	.	TRBJ2-7
TGTGCCAGCAGTTACTTCGGGGACAGGGGTAATGACGAGCAGTACTTC	CASSYFGDRGNDEQYF	TRBV6-6	TRBD1	once	TRBJ2-7
TGTGCCAGCAGTGGAGGGCGAGAATACTACGAGCAGTACTTC	CASSGGREYYEQYF	TRBV2	.	.	TRBJ2-7
TGTGCCAGCGGGCGGACTATGGGGGGGCAATTGGGCTCCTACAATGAGCAGTTCTTC	CASGRTMGGQLGSYNEQFF	TRBV28	.	once	TRBJ2-1
TGCGCCAGCAGCTTGGAGCGGGAGAGGGACGAGCAGTACTTC	CASSLERERDEQYF	TRBV5-1	TRBD2	.	TRBJ2-7
TGTGCCAGCAGCCTAGTAACTAGCGGGAGGGCCCCCGGGGAGCTGTTTTTT	CASSLVTSGRAPGELFF	TRBV7-2	TRBD2	.	TRBJ2-2
TGTGCCAGCAGTTACTCGCCTAGCCGCGAGCAGTACTTC	CASSYSPSREQYF	TRBV6-6	.	.	TRBJ2-7
TGTGCCAGCAGCTTGCAATCAGGGGTAGGCTACACCTTC	CASSLQSGVGYTF	TRBV7-2	.	.	TRBJ1-2
TGTGCCAGTACTCGAATCGACAGGGGGATAAATCAGCCCCAGCATTTT	CASTRIDRGINQPQHF	TRBV19	TRBD1	.	TRBJ1-5
TGTGCCAGCAGTGAGCCTACCGCGGGACAATCATTAGCCTACGAGCAGTACTTC	CASSEPTAGQSLAYEQYF	TRBV6-1	.	.	TRBJ2-7
TGTGCCACCACCTTCCGCGCCGTTTCACACGGCAATTCACCCCTCCACTTT	CATTFRAVSHGNSPLHF	TRBV15	.	.	TRBJ1-6
TGTGCCAGCAGCCCAGGACTGATCAAACAGCCCCAGCATTTT	CASSPGLIKQPQHF	TRBV28	.	.	TRBJ1-5
TGTGCCAGCAGCCAGGGGAGCGCACTTGGTTATGAGCAGTTCTTC	CASSQGSALGYEQFF	TRBV7-9	.	.	TRBJ2-1
TGTGCCAGCAGTTATTCCCCTAGCGGGGGGCTGAAGACCCAGTACTTC	CASSYSPSGGLKTQYF	TRBV6-5	TRBD2	.	TRBJ2-5
TGTGCCAGCAGGTCGCAGGGGCAGAACACCGGGGAGCTGTTTTTT	CASRSQGQNTGELFF	TRBV28	.	.	TRBJ2-2
TGCGCCAGCAGCTTGGCCTTCGGTCGGCGGGAGCACCAAGAGACCCAGTACTTC	CASSLAFGRREHQETQYF	TRBV5-1	TRBD2	.	TRBJ2-5
TGTGCCAGCAGTTTACAGGGGTTGAACACTGAAGCTTTCTTT	CASSLQGLNTEAFF	TRBV28	.	.	TRBJ1-1
TGTGCCAGCAGTTACGGTGGAGGGTCCCAAGAGACCCAGTACTTC	CASSYGGGSQETQYF	TRBV6-5	.	.	TRBJ2-5
TGTGCCTGGAGTGTGGGCGGGACAGATACGCAGTATTTT	CAWSVGGTDTQYF	TRBV30	.	.	TRBJ2-3
TGCGCCAGCAGCCAAGAACCTGGGAGCGTTCAGGAGCTGTTTTTT	CASSQEPGSVQELFF	TRBV4-3	.	.	TRBJ2-2